This entry describes one T cell receptor beta chain. There are 15 residues in the CDR3. CDR1 SGHDN and CDR2 FVKESK come from the germline V gene. V lost 3 bases to trimming and J lost 1 base, with 10 bases between them. Only in-frame clones appear in the TCRdb table, and some are missing; sequencing was by immunoSEQ multiplex PCR. The sample includes about 200,000 clones, around 79% of them seen just once. The entry originates in a study of blood T cell repertoires in COVID-19. This TCR was sampled from a middle-aged man who had recovered from COVID-19. V is TRBV14 and J is TRBJ2-1; no definite D call. Sequenced material: peripheral blood. The CDR3 region is CASSQRLVSYNEQFF. In nucleotides, the CDR3 is TGTGCCAGCAGCCAGAGACTGGTTTCCTACAATGAGCAGTTCTTC.